This T cell receptor (beta chain) was recorded in a study of blood T cells in healthy people across ages. Overall study results and limits: Naive T cell percentage strongly correlated with TCR beta diversity.

On this clonotype: The antigen is undetermined.

Extracted total RNA amounted to at least 5.5 micrograms for each sample. CDR3 length: 13 residues. Trimming cost V 10 bases and J 9 bases, with 21 bases left between them. Germline V gene lookup returns CDR1 MNHEY and CDR2 SVGEGT. A second PCR of 7 to 11 cycles used a sample-barcoded 5' primer and a J-beta primer mix. MiXCR, run by TCRdb on the 5' RACE reads, gives a single entry per CDR3 protein. Of 500,000 to 550,000 distinct CDR3 sequences in the sample, 24% were seen once. This sample also appeared in a second study, on T cells of mothers and their children. That paper notes: Sample barcodes and 2-4 random nucleotides were added by the M1S primer of the second PCR.

This clonotype originated in a boy aged 5-17 years in good health. V usage is TRBV6-2 or TRBV6-3 and J usage is TRBJ1-2; the D is unclear. The sequencing sample was made of blood. CDR3: CATEEEGYESYTF. The DNA for the CDR3 is TGTGCCACCGAGGAGGAAGGTTATGAGAGCTACACCTTC.